This T cell receptor beta chain was observed in a study of blood T cell repertoires in COVID-19. In the study overall: PBMCs, B-cell-depleted T cells, or T cells were the source of the cDNA or gDNA that made up the material.

How the authors handled the data: Nucleated cell number was recorded as an estimate derived from reference gene primer amplification. Libraries were prepared by immunoSEQ multiplex PCR; TCRdb keeps only in-frame clonotypes and omits some of them. V and J calls and clone size are given by that table; D and trimming were obtained from the DNA. The repertoire has about 370,000 clones, around 87% of them found once; the top ten carry approximately 1%. A single count supports this clone. Source material: PBMCs or T cells enriched from blood (not recorded which). This sequence was found in a man younger than 35 who had recovered from COVID-19.

The CDR3 is CASSLSSSGTTYEQYF. The CDR3 DNA sequence: TGTGCCAGCAGCTTAAGCTCCAGCGGAACAACCTACGAGCAGTACTTC. This chain connects TRBV7-9 to TRBJ2-7; D is possibly TRBD2 (5 bases). This CDR3 comprises 16 residues. V was shortened by 2 bases and J by 2 bases, with 16 bases between the two germline ends. The germline CDR1 and CDR2 sequences are SEHNR and FQNEAQ (reference sequence).